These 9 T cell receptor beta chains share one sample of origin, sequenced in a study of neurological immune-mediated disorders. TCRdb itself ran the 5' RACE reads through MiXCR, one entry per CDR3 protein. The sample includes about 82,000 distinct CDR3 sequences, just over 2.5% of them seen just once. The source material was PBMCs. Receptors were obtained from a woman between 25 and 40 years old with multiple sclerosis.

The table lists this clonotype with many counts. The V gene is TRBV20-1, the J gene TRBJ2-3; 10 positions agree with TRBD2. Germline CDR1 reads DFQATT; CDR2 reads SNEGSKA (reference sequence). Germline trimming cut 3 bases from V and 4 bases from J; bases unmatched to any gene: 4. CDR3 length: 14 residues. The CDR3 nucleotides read TGCAGTGCTAGCCCTAGCGGGAGTGCAGATACGCAGTATTTT. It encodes CSASPSGSADTQYF.

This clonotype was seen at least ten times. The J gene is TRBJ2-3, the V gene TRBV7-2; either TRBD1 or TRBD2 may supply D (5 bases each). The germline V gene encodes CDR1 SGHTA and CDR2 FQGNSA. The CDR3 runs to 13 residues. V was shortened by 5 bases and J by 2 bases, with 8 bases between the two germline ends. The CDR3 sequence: CASSLGTTDTQYF. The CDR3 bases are TGTGCCAGCAGCCTCGGGACCACAGATACGCAGTATTTT.

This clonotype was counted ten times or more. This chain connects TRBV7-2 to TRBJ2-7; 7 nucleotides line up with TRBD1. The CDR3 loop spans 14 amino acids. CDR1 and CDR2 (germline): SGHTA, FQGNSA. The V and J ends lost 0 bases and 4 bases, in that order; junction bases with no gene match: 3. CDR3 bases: TGTGCCAGCAGCTTAGCGGGACAGAGGTACGAGCAGTACTTC. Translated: CASSLAGQRYEQYF.

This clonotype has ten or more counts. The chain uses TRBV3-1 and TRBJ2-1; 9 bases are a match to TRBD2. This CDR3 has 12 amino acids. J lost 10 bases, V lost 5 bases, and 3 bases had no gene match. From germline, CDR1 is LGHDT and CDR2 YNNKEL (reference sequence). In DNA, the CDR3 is TGTGCCAGCAGCTACGCGGGGGGGGAGCAGTTCTTC. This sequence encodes CASSYAGGEQFF.

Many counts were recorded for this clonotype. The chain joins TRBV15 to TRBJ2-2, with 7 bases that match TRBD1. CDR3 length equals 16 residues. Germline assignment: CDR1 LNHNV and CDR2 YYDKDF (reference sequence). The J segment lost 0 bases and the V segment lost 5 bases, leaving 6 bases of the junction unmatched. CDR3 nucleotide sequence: TGTGCCACCAGCGGCCGGGACAGTTCGAACACCGGGGAGCTGTTTTTT. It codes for CATSGRDSSNTGELFF.

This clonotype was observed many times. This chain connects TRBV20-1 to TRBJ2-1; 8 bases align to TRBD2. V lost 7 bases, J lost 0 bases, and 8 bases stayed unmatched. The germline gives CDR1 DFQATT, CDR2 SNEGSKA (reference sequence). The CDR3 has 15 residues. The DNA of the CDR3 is TGCAGTGAGTCGACTAGCGCGAGCTCCTACAATGAGCAGTTCTTC. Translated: CSESTSASSYNEQFF.

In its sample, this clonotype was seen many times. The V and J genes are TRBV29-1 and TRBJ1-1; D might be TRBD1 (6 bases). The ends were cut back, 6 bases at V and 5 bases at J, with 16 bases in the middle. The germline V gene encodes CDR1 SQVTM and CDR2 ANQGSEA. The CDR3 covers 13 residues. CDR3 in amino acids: CSVCAGVGTEAFF. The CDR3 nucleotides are TGCAGCGTATGTGCAGGGGTGGGGACTGAAGCTTTCTTT.

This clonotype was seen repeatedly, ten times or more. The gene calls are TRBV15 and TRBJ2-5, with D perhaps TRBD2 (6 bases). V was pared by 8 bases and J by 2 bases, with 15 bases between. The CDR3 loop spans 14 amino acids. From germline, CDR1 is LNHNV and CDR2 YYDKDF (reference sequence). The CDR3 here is CATRAAGLQETQYF. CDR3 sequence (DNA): TGTGCCACCCGAGCCGCCGGACTACAAGAGACCCAGTACTTC.

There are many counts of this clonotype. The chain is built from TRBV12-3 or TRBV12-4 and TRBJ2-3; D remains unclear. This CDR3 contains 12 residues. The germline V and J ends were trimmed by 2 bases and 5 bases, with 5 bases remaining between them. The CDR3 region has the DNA TGTGCCAGCAGTTTAATAGGAGATACGCAGTATTTT. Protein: CASSLIGDTQYF.